A selection of T cell receptor beta chains follows, all from one sample in a study of coeliac disease. Assay used: immunoSEQ multiplex PCR; TCRdb lists only in-frame clones, some missing. The table records about 4,000 clones, 50% to 60% of them present only once. The material sequenced was lymphocytes from the gut lamina propria. The receptors were gathered from an older man without celiac disease. The conserved cysteine and the conserved F or W are not part of the CDR3 here. D genes are given only for firm matches. Size tells how often a clone was seen (once, few, many) or the class of an expanded clone, and some rows leave it out.

D gene	clone size	V gene	CDR3 protein
TRBD1	NA	TRBV10-3	AISETPGTVRGGYT
NA	once	TRBV5-1	ASSLNYVSYEQY
NA	NA	TRBV5-1	ASTRGGTSGEAF
NA	NA	TRBV7-2	ASSLGQNTEAF
TRBD2	NA	TRBV9	ASSVGNGGSDAQY
TRBD2	NA	TRBV7-9	ASSSRLAGEVGTQY
TRBD1	NA	TRBV6-1	ASNPGQINSPLH
NA	few	TRBV7-8	ASSTQGRVHNQPQH
TRBD1	large	TRBV7-3	ASSRQGSSYNSPLH
NA	NA	TRBV5-4	ASSQDGGLSGELF
NA	NA	TRBV5-6	ASSPGTLFSTNEKLF
NA	large	TRBV6-5	ASGGNYGYT
TRBD2	NA	TRBV19	ASSMASGGVTDTQY
NA	NA	TRBV6-5	ASWAGTLNTEAF
NA	NA	TRBV18	ASSPRQKDTQY
NA	NA	TRBV6-5	ASSYGLAAF
NA	NA	TRBV2	ASRGGEWNTEAF
NA	NA	TRBV16	ASSHGRAGTGELF
NA	large	TRBV28	ASTSSSRGNQPQH
NA	NA	TRBV6-4	ASSRGPQETQY
NA	once	TRBV6-1	ASSRGWNEKLF
NA	few	TRBV6-5	ASSQTANYGYT
TRBD2	few	TRBV11-2	ASTLAGATDTQY
NA	NA	TRBV13	ASSRGRGGNTIY
NA	NA	TRBV11-2	ASTWARMQY
TRBD1	medium-sized	TRBV6-5	ASRKLGQGYGYT
TRBD1	few	TRBV4-1	ASSLDRRSYEQY
NA	once	TRBV9	ASSALVRGATGELF
NA	few	TRBV2	ASRGTGRSPLH
NA	NA	TRBV6-5	ASSADYGQPQH